This T cell receptor (beta chain) was identified during a study of regulatory T cells in long-lasting Graves disease. Broader study findings: Researchers reported studying only peripheral blood, not thyroid tissue. The study found lower TCR diversity in persistent Graves' patients than in newly diagnosed ones.

The authors built TCR beta libraries using iRepertoire HTBI primers and Arm-PCR of CDR3 regions. One entry per CDR3 protein results from TCRdb running MiXCR on the multiplex PCR reads. Of 400,000 to 500,000 distinct CDR3 sequences listed, 12% to 15% are singletons. Noted time point: newly diagnosed GD, antithyroid drugs for less than 3 months. Generation of the TCR library employed RNA extracted from PBMCs. This clonotype was counted at least ten times. Its matching antigen is unknown. V lost 6 bases and J 8 bases, leaving 13 bases between the germline ends. The germline CDR1 and CDR2 sequences are MDHEN and SYDVKM. This CDR3 has 12 residues. These data also formed part of another study, on T cells in Graves' hyperthyroidism and ophthalmopathy. This second study notes: The study used the HTBI primer set for a first-round RT-PCR of the TCR CDR3.

Material: peripheral blood mononuclear cells (PBMCs), obtained at new diagnosis, from a patient treated with antithyroid drugs. V and J are TRBV28 and TRBJ1-2; D remains ambiguous. This receptor was obtained from a woman between 50 and 59 years old with Graves disease. Here the CDR3 reads CASRSGRFGYTF. As DNA, the CDR3 is TGTGCCAGCAGATCCGGCCGGTTCGGCTACACCTTC.